These 5 T cell receptor beta chains came from one sample sequenced in a study of early stage breast cancer tumors. Sequencing used immunoSEQ multiplex PCR; TCRdb keeps in-frame clones, though not all of them. The repertoire holds 30,000 or so clones, with over 70% as singletons. Sequencing input: blood. The receptors originated from a person aged 35 to 50 with breast cancer.

The chain employs TRBV6-5 and TRBJ2-7; 7 bases map to TRBD2. CDR3 size: 15 residues. V dropped 0 bases and J dropped 9; count of bases not matched to a gene: 11. Germline V CDR1 and CDR2: MNHEY, SVGAGI. Here the CDR3 DNA reads TGTGCCAGCAGTTACTCGAGGGAGGGGCGGAAAGGGCAGTACTTC. Protein product: CASSYSREGRKGQYF.

For this clone: Other DNA sequences in the same sample also yield this CDR3. The chain employs TRBV7-9 and TRBJ1-2; no definite D call. The CDR3 consists of 12 residues. Trimming cost V 1 base and J 4 bases, with 4 bases left between them. CDR1 is SEHNR, CDR2 FQNEAQ, per germline (reference sequence). CDR3 coding DNA: TGTGCCAGCAGCTTAGGGGGCTATGGCTACACCTTC. Translation gives CASSLGGYGYTF.

For the CDR3, the DNA is TGTGCCAGCAGCTTAGGCCCGGGACAGGGCCAAGAGACCCAGTACTTC. Translation: CASSLGPGQGQETQYF. The V and J genes are TRBV13 and TRBJ2-5; 9 positions agree with TRBD1. Per the germline V gene, CDR1 is PRHDT and CDR2 is FYEKMQ (reference sequence). This CDR3 spans 16 amino acids. With 0 bases clipped from V and 1 base from J, the junction kept 3 bases outside the gene matches. Together with reference TRBV13 and TRBJ2-5, the CDR3 gives the full variable domain: AAGVIQSPRHLIKEKRETATLKCYPIPRHDTVYWYQQGPGQDPQFLISFYEKMQSDKGSIPDRFSAQQFSDYHSELNMSSLELGDSALYFCASSLGPGQGQETQYFGPGTRLLVL.

The chain couples TRBV6-4 to TRBJ2-3; TRBD1 or TRBD2 may be the D gene (6 bases each). In germline, CDR1 is MRHNA, CDR2 SNTAGT. CDR3 size: 16 residues. The germline V and J ends were trimmed by 2 bases and 0 bases, with 12 bases remaining between them. This chain's CDR3 is CASSDHGGGSTDTQYF. DNA for the CDR3: TGTGCCAGCAGTGACCACGGAGGGGGTAGCACAGATACGCAGTATTTT.

In the case of this clone: One end of the junction does not line up with germline, which may come from a read error. V and J are TRBV29-1 and TRBJ2-2, with 8 bases matching TRBD1. CDR3 size: 14 residues. The V gene's germline CDR1 is SQVTM and CDR2 ANQGSEA. The CDR3 protein is CSVEDRGNTGELFF. The CDR3 DNA follows: TGCAGCGTCGAAGACAGGGGGAACACCGGGGAGCTGTTTTTT.